Shown below are 30 T cell receptor beta chains from a single sample sequenced in a study of T cells in Graves' hyperthyroidism and ophthalmopathy. What was amplified from RNA transcripts were TCR beta CDR3 regions. During a first-round RT-PCR of the TCR CDR3, the HTBI primer set was used. TCRdb fed the multiplex PCR reads into MiXCR, producing one record per CDR3 protein. The repertoire consists of hundreds of thousands of distinct CDR3 sequences, with roughly 14% occurring once and the leading ten covering around 7%. Sequenced: blood. The receptors originated from a woman aged 18-35 years with Graves' hyperthyroidism.

This clonotype was detected ten times or more. The V call is TRBV20-1, the J call TRBJ2-1, with unresolved D. Germline V lookup: CDR1 DFQATT, CDR2 SNEGSKA (reference sequence). V was clipped by 4 bases and J by 6 bases, with 10 bases between them. The CDR3 spans 12 residues. CDR3 coding DNA: TGCAGTGCTATGACGGATTCCAATGAGCAGTTCTTC. This codes for CSAMTDSNEQFF.

In its sample, this clonotype was seen many times. CDR3 protein: CATSKTTGFYGYTF. In nucleotides, the CDR3 is TGTGCCACCAGCAAAACGACAGGGTTCTATGGCTACACCTTC. V usage is TRBV15 and J usage is TRBJ1-2, with 7 bases fitting TRBD1. J gave up 4 bases and V 4 bases, and 6 bases lay outside the gene matches. Germline CDR1 and CDR2: LNHNV and YYDKDF (reference sequence). The CDR3 has 14 amino acids.

This clonotype was seen only a few times. V gene TRBV13 combines with J gene TRBJ2-7; 7 nucleotides match TRBD2. Germline V gene sequence: CDR1 PRHDT, CDR2 FYEKMQ (reference sequence). This CDR3 spans 16 amino acids. V dropped 5 bases and J dropped 0; count of bases not matched to a gene: 10. The CDR3 sequence is CASSPPLAPFSYEQYF. The CDR3 DNA is TGTGCCAGCAGCCCGCCACTAGCGCCGTTCTCCTACGAGCAGTACTTC.

The chain uses TRBV20-1 and TRBJ2-3; tentative D call: TRBD2 (5 bases). V was cut by 3 bases and J by 4 bases, with 29 bases left in between. Germline-derived CDR1 and CDR2 are DFQATT and SNEGSKA (reference sequence). The CDR3 has 19 residues. The CDR3 DNA is TGCAGTGCTAGGGGAGATAATTTGGGAGTCCCCCTTTTTGCAGATACGCAGTATTTT. This translates into CSARGDNLGVPLFADTQYF.

Ten or more counts support this clonotype. The chain uses TRBV11-3 and TRBJ2-1; 8 bases match TRBD2. CDR1 is SGHNT, CDR2 YENEEA, per germline. This CDR3 spans 14 amino acids. V gave up 1 base and J gave up 10 bases; unmatched junction bases: 6. The CDR3: CASSLVTGGGEQFF. CDR3 sequence (DNA): TGTGCCAGCAGCTTAGTCACCGGCGGGGGGGAGCAGTTCTTC.

This clonotype was counted many times. This rearrangement joins TRBV7-8 to TRBJ2-7; D might be TRBD1 (6 bases). Trimming took 4 bases from V and 3 from J, leaving 16 bases between them. Germline V gene lookup returns CDR1 SGHVS and CDR2 FQNEAQ. There are 15 residues in the CDR3. The CDR3 spells CASSSYNRVFYEQYF. The CDR3 DNA sequence: TGTGCCAGCAGCTCCTATAACAGGGTCTTCTACGAGCAGTACTTC.

This clonotype was recorded at least ten times. The J gene is TRBJ2-7, the V gene TRBV6-9, with 8 bases that match TRBD2. The CDR3 spans 18 residues. CDR1 is MNHGY and CDR2 is SVAAGI in the germline V gene. V was clipped by 6 bases and J by 6 bases; unmatched bases: 22. CDR3 amino acids: CASRITGLAGPMVGEQYF. CDR3 DNA sequence: TGTGCCAGCAGAATTACGGGATTAGCGGGGCCGATGGTGGGCGAGCAGTACTTC.

The chain employs TRBV4-1 and TRBJ2-1; 13 bases align to TRBD2. CDR1 is MGHRA and CDR2 is YSYEKL in the germline V gene. This CDR3 region has 16 residues. V lost 0 bases to trimming and J lost 4 bases; unmatched junction nucleotides: 0. The CDR3 loop is CASSQETSGGYNEQFF. Written as DNA, the CDR3 is TGCGCCAGCAGCCAAGAGACTAGCGGGGGGTACAATGAGCAGTTCTTC.

At least ten counts were recorded for this clonotype. The rearrangement uses TRBV2 and TRBJ2-7; no firm D call. The V end lost 6 bases, the J end lost 2 bases, and 8 bases lay between the germline ends. This CDR3 region has 12 residues. Per germline, CDR1 SNHLY and CDR2 FYNNEI. The CDR3 region is CASRMDTYEQYF. The DNA for the CDR3 is TGTGCCAGCAGGATGGATACCTACGAGCAGTACTTC.

This clonotype was observed many times. The rearrangement joins TRBV7-9 to TRBJ2-1; 8 nucleotides line up with TRBD2. The CDR3 has 18 amino acids. Germline assignment: CDR1 SEHNR and CDR2 FQNEAQ (reference sequence). J gave up 2 bases and V 5 bases, and 14 bases lay outside the gene matches. CDR3 coding DNA: TGTGCCAGCAGCCATCCCCCCCAACTAGCGGAGACCTACAATGAGCAGTTCTTC. It codes for CASSHPPQLAETYNEQFF.

This clonotype was counted ten times or more. V gene TRBV4-1 combines with J gene TRBJ1-1, with a weak D call TRBD1 (5 bases). Deletions cut 6 bases from V and 6 bases from J, with 11 bases between. Germline loops: CDR1 MGHRA, CDR2 YSYEKL. The CDR3 is 12 amino acids. Here the CDR3 reads CASREGSAEAFF. As DNA, the CDR3 is TGCGCCAGCAGGGAGGGGAGCGCTGAAGCTTTCTTT.

On this clonotype: A much bigger clone sits one base away, suggesting this may be a read error. This sequence joins TRBV7-2 and TRBJ2-7; unclear D gene. V lost 5 bases to trimming and J lost 6 bases, with 14 bases between them. The V gene's germline CDR1 is SGHTA and CDR2 FQGNSA. This CDR3 is 13 amino acids long. In DNA, the CDR3 is TGTGCCAGCAGCCCCGAAACTCTGCTCGAGCAGTACTTC. This encodes CASSPETLLEQYF.

The sample holds many counts of this clonotype. The chain has TRBV5-5 and TRBJ1-2; 8 positions match TRBD1. The V gene end was trimmed by 1 base and the J gene end by 6 bases; junction bases not matched to a gene: 8. This CDR3 region has 15 residues. Germline assignment: CDR1 SGHKS and CDR2 YYEKEE (reference sequence). CDR3 nucleotides: TGTGCCAGCAGCTTGTCCACGCAGGGGGCTCATGGCTACACCTTC. Its translation is CASSLSTQGAHGYTF.

This chain uses TRBV29-1 with TRBJ2-7, with 10 bases fitting TRBD1. V lost 6 bases and J lost 5; bases outside the gene matches: 10. Germline V gene lookup returns CDR1 SQVTM and CDR2 ANQGSEA. The CDR3 contains 14 residues. The CDR3 sequence is CSVAKGTGAHEQYF. The CDR3 DNA reads as TGCAGCGTCGCTAAAGGGACAGGGGCCCACGAGCAGTACTTC.

The table lists this clonotype with a few counts. This sequence joins TRBV9 and TRBJ1-5, with D maybe TRBD1 (6 bases). Trimming pared 3 bases from V and 6 bases from J, leaving 13 bases between. The germline CDR1 and CDR2 sequences are SGDLS and YYNGEE. The CDR3 covers 14 residues. The CDR3 DNA sequence: TGTGCCAGCAGCGCAACAGGGTTGGGTCAGCCCCAGCATTTT. Translation: CASSATGLGQPQHF.

CDR3 DNA sequence: TGTGCCAGCAGCTTGGGGACTAGTACGGAGACCCAGTACTTC. Translation: CASSLGTSTETQYF. This chain joins TRBV5-6 and TRBJ2-5; TRBD2 matches 7 bases. Germline assignment: CDR1 SGHDT and CDR2 YYEEEE. This CDR3 contains 14 residues. The V gene end was trimmed by 0 bases and the J gene end by 5 bases; junction bases not matched to a gene: 4.

This sequence joins TRBV9 and TRBJ2-3; D is possibly TRBD1 or TRBD2 (6 bases each). Germline loops: CDR1 SGDLS, CDR2 YYNGEE. Trimming removed 4 bases from V and 0 bases from J, with 27 bases in between. The CDR3 length is 20 residues. The CDR3 nucleotides read TGTGCCAGCAGCTTAAAGGGAGGAGGGACACGGGATTCTAGCACAGATACGCAGTATTTT. The encoded protein is CASSLKGGGTRDSSTDTQYF.

There are a few counts of this clonotype. J is TRBJ2-3 and V is TRBV6-6; 9 bases agree with TRBD2. Germline assignment: CDR1 MNHNY and CDR2 SVGAGI (reference sequence). V shed 2 bases, J shed 6 bases, and the junction held 6 bases outside the gene matches. The CDR3 contains 15 residues. The CDR3 DNA reads TGTGCCAGCAGTTACACCCCCCTAGCGGGGGATACGCAGTATTTT. Protein: CASSYTPLAGDTQYF.

In this sample, this clonotype turned up a few times. This chain connects TRBV20-1 to TRBJ1-2; tentative D call: TRBD1 (5 bases). The CDR3 loop spans 16 amino acids. CDR1 and CDR2 from the germline V gene are DFQATT and SNEGSKA (reference sequence). The V end lost 6 bases, the J end lost 3 bases, and 23 bases lay between the germline ends. CDR3 nucleotides: TGCAGTGCGGGGGGGAACGGAGACAGCTACGACTATGGCTACACCTTC. Its translation is CSAGGNGDSYDYGYTF.

This clonotype has just a few counts. V usage is TRBV19 and J usage is TRBJ1-5; 7 bases fit TRBD1. With V trimmed by 11 bases and J by 9 bases, 13 bases remained unmatched. The CDR3 is 13 residues long. Germline CDR1 LNHDA, CDR2 SQIVND (reference sequence). The CDR3 region has the DNA TGTGCCTCCAAGGAGGGGGCCGCAGGGCCCCAGCATTTT. It translates to CASKEGAAGPQHF.

This clonotype was seen repeatedly, ten times or more. The V and J genes are TRBV12-3 or TRBV12-4 and TRBJ1-1; 8 nucleotides line up with TRBD1. The V gene end was trimmed by 8 bases and the J gene end by 1 base; junction bases not matched to a gene: 6. The CDR3 consists of 14 residues. The CDR3 DNA reads as TGTGCCAGCCTAAGACAGGGGAGGAACACTGAAGCTTTCTTT. Encoded protein: CASLRQGRNTEAFF.

This clonotype was seen a few times. The rearrangement uses TRBV7-3 and TRBJ1-2; tentatively, D is TRBD1 (6 bases). The V end lost 1 base, the J end lost 8 bases, and 14 bases lay between the germline ends. The CDR3 is made up of 14 amino acids. Germline assignment: CDR1 SGHTA and CDR2 FQGTGA. CDR3: CASSLISQGKGYTF. In DNA, the CDR3 is TGTGCCAGCAGCTTAATTAGCCAGGGGAAGGGCTACACCTTC.

In this sample, this clonotype turned up a few times. J is TRBJ2-2 and V is TRBV30, with a tentative D call TRBD1 (6 bases). Between the trimmed V and J ends, which lost 0 bases and 3 bases, there was a span of 8 bases. CDR3 length: 14 residues. Per the germline V gene, CDR1 is GTSNPN and CDR2 is SVGIG (reference sequence). The CDR3 protein is CAWSVPGDTGELFF. For the CDR3, the DNA is TGTGCCTGGAGTGTTCCAGGGGACACCGGGGAGCTGTTTTTT.

This chain uses TRBV12-3 or TRBV12-4 with TRBJ1-3; perhaps TRBD1 as D (5 bases). This CDR3 has 15 residues. Between the trimmed V and J ends, which lost 4 bases and 4 bases, there was a span of 14 bases. As DNA, the CDR3 is TGTGCCAGCAGTTCGACAGCCTGGGGGGGAAACACCATATATTTT. This codes for CASSSTAWGGNTIYF.

There are many counts of this clonotype. The V and J genes are TRBV28 and TRBJ1-5; D is unclear. Germline lookup yields CDR1 MDHEN and CDR2 SYDVKM. The V and J ends lost 3 bases and 0 bases respectively, with 12 bases between them. The CDR3 contains 16 residues. CDR3 in DNA: TGTGCCAGCAGTTTCCCTGACACTTCTAGCAATCAGCCCCAGCATTTT. This gives the protein CASSFPDTSSNQPQHF.

This clonotype showed up many times. V and J are TRBV12-3 or TRBV12-4 and TRBJ2-3; 7 nucleotides agree with TRBD2. CDR3 length: 20 residues. V shed 5 bases and J 0 bases; nucleotides not matched to a gene: 20. For the CDR3, the DNA is TGTGCCAGCAGTCGAAAACTTCTAGCCGGGAGGACTCCTAGCACAGATACGCAGTATTTT. Amino acid sequence: CASSRKLLAGRTPSTDTQYF.

This clonotype has ten or more counts. The chain employs TRBV7-2 and TRBJ2-2; no clear D. Germline assignment: CDR1 SGHTA and CDR2 FQGNSA. The CDR3 is made up of 18 amino acids. V gave up 0 bases and J gave up 3 bases, with 17 bases separating them. CDR3 in amino acids: CASSLAMASRRYTGELFF. Here the CDR3 DNA reads TGTGCCAGCAGCTTAGCGATGGCCTCTCGAAGGTACACCGGGGAGCTGTTTTTT.

This clonotype was observed a few times. The J gene is TRBJ2-1, the V gene TRBV27; the match to TRBD2 covers 10 bases. V lost 6 bases to trimming and J lost 4 bases; unmatched junction nucleotides: 15. Germline V lookup: CDR1 MNHEY, CDR2 SMNVEV (reference sequence). This CDR3 region has 18 residues. Here the CDR3 DNA reads TGTGCCAGCAGCTCCTCTCCCCCGGGACTAGCGAGTTACAATGAGCAGTTCTTC. This codes for CASSSSPPGLASYNEQFF.

The genes are TRBV4-2 and TRBJ2-2, with 12 positions matching TRBD2. Per the germline V gene, CDR1 is LGHNA and CDR2 is YNFKEQ. Trimming at V came to 1 base and at J to 0 bases, leaving 3 bases not matched to a gene. This CDR3 has 18 residues. The CDR3 region has the DNA TGTGCCAGCAGCCAAGGGACTAGCGGGACTCCGAACACCGGGGAGCTGTTTTTT. Protein: CASSQGTSGTPNTGELFF.

Many counts were recorded for this clonotype. The chain recombines TRBV4-2 with TRBJ1-3; D is ambiguous. Germline CDR1 LGHNA, CDR2 YNFKEQ. The CDR3 is 16 amino acids. The V end was cut by 0 bases, the J end by 2 bases, with 11 bases between. The DNA for the CDR3 is TGTGCCAGCAGCCAAGATATGGCAGGAACTGGAAACACCATATATTTT. As protein: CASSQDMAGTGNTIYF.